This TCR beta chain comes out of a study of T-cell reconstitution after alpha-beta-depleted transplantation in children. Unique molecular identifiers were incorporated during preparation of the TCRbeta library. TCRdb recomputed calls from the PCR reads with MiXCR, one row per CDR3 protein. Found here are about 980,000 distinct CDR3 sequences, under 30% of them singletons; the top ten hold roughly 31%. Only a few counts were recorded for this clonotype. Antigen specificity is unknown. The study, taken as a whole, reports: Several hundred expanded graft clones reportedly supplied alpha-beta T cells about two months after transplant. The origin of high day-60 TCRbeta diversity in some patients lay in surviving recipient T cells and thymic progenitors. Diversity and T-cell counts at one year after transplant derived mostly from new T cells.

The CDR3 is 15 residues long. J was trimmed by 4 bases and V by 3 bases; bases with no gene match: 9. CDR1 and CDR2 (germline): SGHRS, YFSETQ. This TCR was recovered from a boy younger than two who had a stem cell transplant for SCID, so the T cells may come from the graft donor. The chain has TRBV5-1 and TRBJ1-2; 7 bases fit TRBD1. Sequenced here: PBMCs, mostly from graft donor cells, sampled 360 days after TCRalphabeta/CD19-depleted stem cell transplant. The CDR3 loop reads CASSSGQYFSYGYTF. The CDR3 DNA is TGCGCCAGCAGCTCGGGACAGTATTTTTCCTATGGCTACACCTTC.